These 3 T cell receptor beta chains share one sample of origin, sequenced in a study of spatial heterogeneity in lung cancer. TCRdb re-derived calls from the 5' RACE reads in MiXCR, one entry per CDR3 protein. Of 20,000 to 25,000 distinct CDR3 sequences in the sample, about 4.5% were seen once. Noted time point: sample taken at primary tumor resection. Material for sequencing was whole RNA from tumor, nontumor lung or frozen PBMC, left unsorted. The specimen comprised PBMCs, sampled at surgery. The receptors were gathered from a male donor with early-stage non-small cell lung cancer.

This clonotype has a count of ten or more. The chain couples TRBV7-2 to TRBJ2-1, with 12 bases fitting TRBD2. Germline trimming cut 6 bases from V and 5 bases from J; bases unmatched to any gene: 8. This CDR3 is 16 amino acids long. Germline V gene data show CDR1 as SGHTA and CDR2 as FQGNSA. The CDR3 coding sequence is TGTGCCAGCAGGGCTCTAGCGGGAGGGATCAACAATGAGCAGTTCTTC. Translated, it gives CASRALAGGINNEQFF.

This clonotype has a count of ten or more. The chain carries TRBV7-9 and TRBJ1-1; D gene ambiguous. The germline gives CDR1 SEHNR, CDR2 FQNEAQ (reference sequence). The CDR3 has 16 amino acids. V was clipped by 2 bases and J by 3 bases, with 16 bases between them. CDR3 in DNA: TGTGCCAGCAGCTTATGGAGTGGCCGGGCGGACACTGAAGCTTTCTTT. Residues: CASSLWSGRADTEAFF. Supplemented by reference TRBV7-9 and TRBJ1-1, the full variable domain reads DTGVSQNPRHKITKRGQNVTFRCDPISEHNRLYWYRQTLGQGPEFLTYFQNEAQLEKSRLLSDRFSAERPKGSFSTLEIQRTEQGDSAMYLCASSLWSGRADTEAFFGQGTRLTVV.

The chain links TRBV28 to TRBJ2-3; D is undetermined. V gave up 5 bases and J gave up 2 bases, with 14 bases separating them. This CDR3 is built from 15 residues. Looked up from germline, CDR1 is MDHEN and CDR2 is SYDVKM. The CDR3 region has the DNA TGTGCCAGCAGTGGATCCCCCGGATTCACAGATACGCAGTATTTT. Its translation is CASSGSPGFTDTQYF. The complete variable domain, with remaining parts taken from reference TRBV28 and TRBJ2-3, reads DVKVTQSSRYLVKRTGEKVFLECVQDMDHENMFWYRQDPGLGLRLIYFSYDVKMKEKGDIPEGYSVSREKKERFSLILESASTNQTSMYLCASSGSPGFTDTQYFGPGTRLTVL.